These 14 T cell receptor beta chains came from one sample sequenced in a study of cytomegalovirus exposure and HLA in healthy donors. The PCR used 60 Vbeta and 13 Jbeta primers. Sequenced by immunoSEQ multiplex PCR; TCRdb stores in-frame clones only, minus some. This table holds around 93,000 clones, approximately 72% found once. Sample: PBMCs. Receptors were obtained from a woman aged 40 to 50 in good health and CMV-seronegative.

The chain carries TRBV7-6 and TRBJ1-5; TRBD1 agrees at 8 bases. V lost 2 bases to trimming and J lost 0 bases; unmatched junction nucleotides: 9. CDR1 and CDR2 (germline): SGHVS, FNYEAQ. The CDR3 sequence is 18 residues long. CDR3 protein: CASSLIAPDRVSNQPQHF. CDR3 in DNA: TGTGCCAGCAGCTTAATTGCCCCGGACAGGGTTAGCAATCAGCCCCAGCATTTT.

V is TRBV5-8 and J is TRBJ1-4, with a weak D call TRBD1 (6 bases). V was clipped by 4 bases and J by 8 bases, with 18 bases between them. The CDR3 loop spans 15 amino acids. Germline CDR1 and CDR2: SGHTS and YDEGEE. The CDR3 loop is CASSPGLGAVEKLFF. For the CDR3, the DNA is TGTGCCAGCAGCCCTGGGCTGGGGGCCGTAGAAAAACTGTTTTTT. The entire variable domain, with the rest obtained from reference TRBV5-8 and TRBJ1-4, is as follows: EAGVTQSPTHLIKTRGQQATLRCSPISGHTSVYWYQQALGLGLQFLLWYDEGEERNRGNFPPRFSGRQFPNYSSELNVNALELEDSALYLCASSPGLGAVEKLFFGSGTQLSVL.

CDR3 sequence: CASSSGFLYGYTF. The CDR3 nucleotides read TGTGCCAGCAGCTCAGGATTCCTCTATGGCTACACCTTC. This chain joins TRBV7-9 and TRBJ1-2; D call uncertain. The V end was cut by 4 bases, the J end by 4 bases, with 10 bases between. The CDR3 consists of 13 residues. Germline V gene lookup returns CDR1 SEHNR and CDR2 FQNEAQ (reference sequence).

This clone was observed a handful of times. This chain links TRBV28 with TRBJ2-1; 7 bases are a match to TRBD2. The V gene's germline CDR1 is MDHEN and CDR2 SYDVKM. Losses at the gene ends were 2 bases for V and 4 bases for J; bases not matched to a gene: 14. This CDR3 is built from 18 residues. CDR3 protein: CASSLNGASGLLYNEQFF. The CDR3 bases are TGTGCCAGCAGTTTAAACGGCGCTAGCGGACTTTTATACAATGAGCAGTTCTTC.

The chain recombines TRBV19 with TRBJ2-2, with TRBD2 as a possible D gene (6 bases). The CDR3 contains 16 residues. Trimming removed 6 bases from V and 2 bases from J, with 16 bases in between. CDR1 and CDR2 from the germline V gene are LNHDA and SQIVND (reference sequence). CDR3 residues: CASRPSGVINTGELFF. The CDR3, as DNA: TGTGCCAGTAGGCCGTCGGGAGTAATTAACACCGGGGAGCTGTTTTTT.

The V gene is TRBV27, the J gene TRBJ2-7; 13 positions match TRBD2. CDR1 and CDR2 from the germline V gene are MNHEY and SMNVEV (reference sequence). The trim removed 8 bases at V and 5 bases at J, leaving 9 bases unmatched. CDR3 length: 15 amino acids. DNA of the CDR3: TGTGCCAGCTCCTCGGGGGGGACTAGCGGGAACGAGCAGTACTTC. Translating it yields CASSSGGTSGNEQYF.

This chain links TRBV5-5 with TRBJ1-5; 8 nucleotides agree with TRBD1. This CDR3 spans 15 amino acids. The V and J ends lost 0 bases and 4 bases, in that order; junction bases with no gene match: 3. Germline-derived CDR1 and CDR2 are SGHKS and YYEKEE (reference sequence). This CDR3 is CASSLAWDRNQPQHF. The CDR3 bases are TGTGCCAGCAGCTTGGCTTGGGACAGGAATCAGCCCCAGCATTTT.

The chain is built from TRBV6-5 and TRBJ2-5, with D possibly being TRBD2 (7 bases). CDR3 length equals 13 residues. With 6 bases removed from V and 3 bases from J, the gap between germline ends came to 11 bases. Germline values: CDR1 MNHEY, CDR2 SVGAGI. The CDR3 DNA reads TGTGCCAGCAGCGGGGGGCGCAAAGAGACCCAGTACTTC. It codes for CASSGGRKETQYF.

This chain connects TRBV7-9 to TRBJ1-1; D might be TRBD1 (5 bases). Trimming took off 2 bases at V and 4 bases at J, with 8 bases between the two ends. CDR3 length: 13 residues. Looked up from germline, CDR1 is SEHNR and CDR2 is FQNEAQ (reference sequence). The CDR3 DNA is TGTGCCAGCAGCTTACAGGGAGGCACTGAAGCTTTCTTT. Encoded protein: CASSLQGGTEAFF. Together with reference TRBV7-9 and TRBJ1-1, the CDR3 gives the full variable domain: DTGVSQNPRHKITKRGQNVTFRCDPISEHNRLYWYRQTLGQGPEFLTYFQNEAQLEKSRLLSDRFSAERPKGSFSTLEIQRTEQGDSAMYLCASSLQGGTEAFFGQGTRLTVV.

The chain carries TRBV7-9 and TRBJ2-1; 10 bases are a match to TRBD1. Germline V gives CDR1 SEHNR, CDR2 FQNEAQ (reference sequence). V trimming: 4 bases; J trimming: 7 bases; junction bases outside the gene matches: 4. The CDR3 is 14 amino acids. The CDR3 bases are TGTGCCAGCAGCTCCCGGACAGGGGGAAATGAGCAGTTCTTC. Amino acid sequence: CASSSRTGGNEQFF.

This clone was counted once. The CDR3 DNA is TGTGCCAGCAGCTTTGGGTGGAGCTCCTATAATTCACCCCTCCACTTT. Encoded protein: CASSFGWSSYNSPLHF. The chain couples TRBV5-8 to TRBJ1-6; D unresolved. This CDR3 spans 16 amino acids. Trimming removed 2 bases at V and 0 bases at J, with 9 bases between. The germline V gene has CDR1 SGHTS and CDR2 YDEGEE.

V and J are TRBV6-5 and TRBJ2-1; 10 bases line up with TRBD1. The ends lost 4 bases at V and 5 bases at J; junction bases unmatched: 5. The CDR3 contains 15 residues. The germline V gene has CDR1 MNHEY and CDR2 SVGAGI. CDR3 sequence: CASSSDRGKHNEQFF. The DNA of the CDR3 is TGTGCCAGCAGTTCGGACAGGGGGAAACACAATGAGCAGTTCTTC.

This chain uses TRBV6-5 with TRBJ1-2; possibly TRBD1 for D (6 bases). Germline V gene lookup returns CDR1 MNHEY and CDR2 SVGAGI. Trimming pared 7 bases from V and 2 bases from J, leaving 17 bases between. The CDR3 runs to 15 residues. For the CDR3, the DNA is TGTGCCAGCACCCCCTGGGGGGGCGGCAACTATGGCTACACCTTC. Translated, it gives CASTPWGGGNYGYTF.

The gene calls are TRBV6-1 and TRBJ2-7, with TRBD2 identical over 7 bases. The V gene's germline CDR1 is MNHNS and CDR2 SASEGT. With 4 bases clipped from V and 7 bases from J, the junction kept 13 bases outside the gene matches. CDR3 size: 15 residues. As DNA, the CDR3 is TGTGCCAGCAGTGTCGACAGCGGGAAAAGGAGGGAGCAGTACTTC. The encoded protein is CASSVDSGKRREQYF.